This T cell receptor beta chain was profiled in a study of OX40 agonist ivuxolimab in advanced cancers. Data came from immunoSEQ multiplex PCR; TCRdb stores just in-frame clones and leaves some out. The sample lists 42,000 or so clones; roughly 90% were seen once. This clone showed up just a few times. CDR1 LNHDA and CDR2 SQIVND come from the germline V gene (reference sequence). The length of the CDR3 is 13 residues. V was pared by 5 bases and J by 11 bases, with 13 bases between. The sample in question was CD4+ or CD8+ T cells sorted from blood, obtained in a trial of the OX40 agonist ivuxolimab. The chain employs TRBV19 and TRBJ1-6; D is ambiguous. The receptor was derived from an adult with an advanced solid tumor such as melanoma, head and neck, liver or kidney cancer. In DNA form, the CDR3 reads TGTGCCAGTAGTGCGATCCCGGGTACACCCCTCCACTTT. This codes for CASSAIPGTPLHF.